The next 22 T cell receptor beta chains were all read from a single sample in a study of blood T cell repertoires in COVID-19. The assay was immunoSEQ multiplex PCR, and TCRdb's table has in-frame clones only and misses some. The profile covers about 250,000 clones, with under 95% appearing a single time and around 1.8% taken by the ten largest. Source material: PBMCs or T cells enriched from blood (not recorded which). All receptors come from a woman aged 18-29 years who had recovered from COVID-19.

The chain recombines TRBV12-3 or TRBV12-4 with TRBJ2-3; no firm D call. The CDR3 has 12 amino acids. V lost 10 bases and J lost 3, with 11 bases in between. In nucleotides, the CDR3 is TGTGCCACCACAGCTTTGACAGATACGCAGTATTTT. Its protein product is CATTALTDTQYF.

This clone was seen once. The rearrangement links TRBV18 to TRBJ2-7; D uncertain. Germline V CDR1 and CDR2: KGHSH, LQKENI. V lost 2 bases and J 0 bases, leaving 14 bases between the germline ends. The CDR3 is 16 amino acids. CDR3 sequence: CASSPSSQLASYEQYF. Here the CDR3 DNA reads TGTGCCAGCTCACCAAGTAGCCAACTTGCCTCCTACGAGCAGTACTTC. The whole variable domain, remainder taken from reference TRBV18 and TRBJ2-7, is NAGVMQNPRHLVRRRGQEARLRCSPMKGHSHVYWYRQLPEEGLKFMVYLQKENIIDESGMPKERFSAEFPKEGPSILRIQQVVRGDSAAYFCASSPSSQLASYEQYFGPGTRLTVT.

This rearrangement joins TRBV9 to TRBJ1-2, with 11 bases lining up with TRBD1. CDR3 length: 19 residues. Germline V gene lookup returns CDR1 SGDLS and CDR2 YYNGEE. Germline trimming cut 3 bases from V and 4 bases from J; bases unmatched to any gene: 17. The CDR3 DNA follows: TGTGCCAGCAGCGCCACCCAAAGATACCGGGACAGGGGGGTCTATGGCTACACCTTC. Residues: CASSATQRYRDRGVYGYTF. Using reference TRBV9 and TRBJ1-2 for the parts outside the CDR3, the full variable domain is DSGVTQTPKHLITATGQRVTLRCSPRSGDLSVYWYQQSLDQGLQFLIQYYNGEERAKGNILERFSAQQFPDLHSELNLSSLELGDSALYFCASSATQRYRDRGVYGYTFGSGTRLTVV.

This chain's CDR3 is CASSTTFASGNTIYF. The CDR3 nucleotides read TGCGCCAGCAGCACGACTTTCGCTTCTGGAAACACCATATATTTT. J is TRBJ1-3 and V is TRBV4-3, with D uncertain. V dropped 5 bases and J dropped 1 base, with 12 bases sitting between them. The CDR3 sequence is 15 residues long. Per germline, CDR1 LGHNA and CDR2 YSLEER.

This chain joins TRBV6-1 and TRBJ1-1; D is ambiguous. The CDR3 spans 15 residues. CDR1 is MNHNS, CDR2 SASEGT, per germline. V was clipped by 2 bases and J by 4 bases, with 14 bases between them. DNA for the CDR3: TGTGCCAGCAGTGAAAGTGAGAGGGCCGGCACTGAAGCTTTCTTT. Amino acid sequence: CASSESERAGTEAFF.

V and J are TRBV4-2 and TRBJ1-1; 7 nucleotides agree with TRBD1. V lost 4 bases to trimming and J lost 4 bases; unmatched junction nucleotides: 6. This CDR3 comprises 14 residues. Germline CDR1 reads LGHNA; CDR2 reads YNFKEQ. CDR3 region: CASSRTDRSTEAFF. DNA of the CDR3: TGTGCCAGCAGCCGAACGGACAGGAGCACTGAAGCTTTCTTT.

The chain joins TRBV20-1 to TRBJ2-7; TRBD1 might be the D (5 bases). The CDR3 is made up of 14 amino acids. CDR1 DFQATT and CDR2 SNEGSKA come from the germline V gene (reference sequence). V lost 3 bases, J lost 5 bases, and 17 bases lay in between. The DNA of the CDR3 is TGCAGTGCTAGTGTACCCCCAGGGTTCCACGAGCAGTACTTC. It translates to CSASVPPGFHEQYF.

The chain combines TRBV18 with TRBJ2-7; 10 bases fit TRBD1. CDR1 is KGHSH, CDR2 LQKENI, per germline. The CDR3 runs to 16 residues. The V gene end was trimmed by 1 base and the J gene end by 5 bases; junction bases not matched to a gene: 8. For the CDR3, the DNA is TGTGCCAGCTCACCACTCCTGGACAGGGGGATTAACGAGCAGTACTTC. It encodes CASSPLLDRGINEQYF.

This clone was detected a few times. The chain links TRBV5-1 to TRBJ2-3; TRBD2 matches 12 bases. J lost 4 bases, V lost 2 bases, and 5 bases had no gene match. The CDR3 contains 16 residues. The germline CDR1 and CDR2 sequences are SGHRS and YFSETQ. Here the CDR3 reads CASSFTSGRRSDTQYF. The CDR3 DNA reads TGCGCCAGCAGCTTCACTAGCGGGAGGAGGTCAGATACGCAGTATTTT.

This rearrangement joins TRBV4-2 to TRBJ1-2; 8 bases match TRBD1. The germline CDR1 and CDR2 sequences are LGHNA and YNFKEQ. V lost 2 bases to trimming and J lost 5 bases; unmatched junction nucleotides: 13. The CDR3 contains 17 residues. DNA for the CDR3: TGTGCCAGCAGCCAACCTTTCACAGGGGGGGAATCGTATGGCTACACCTTC. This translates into CASSQPFTGGESYGYTF.

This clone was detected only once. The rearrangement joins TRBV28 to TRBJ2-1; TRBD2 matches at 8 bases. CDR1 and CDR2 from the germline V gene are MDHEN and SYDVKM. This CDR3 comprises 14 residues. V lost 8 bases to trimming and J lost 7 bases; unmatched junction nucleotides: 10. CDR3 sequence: CASQLGRARNEQFF. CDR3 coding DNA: TGTGCCAGCCAACTCGGGAGGGCCAGGAATGAGCAGTTCTTC.

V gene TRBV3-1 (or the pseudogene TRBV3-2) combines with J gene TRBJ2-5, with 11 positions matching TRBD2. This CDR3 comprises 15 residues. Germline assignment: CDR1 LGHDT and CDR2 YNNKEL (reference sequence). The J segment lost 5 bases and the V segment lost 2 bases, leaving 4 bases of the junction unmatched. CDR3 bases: TGTGCCAGCAGCCAATTAGCGGGAGGGGGGGAGACCCAGTACTTC. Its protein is CASSQLAGGGETQYF.

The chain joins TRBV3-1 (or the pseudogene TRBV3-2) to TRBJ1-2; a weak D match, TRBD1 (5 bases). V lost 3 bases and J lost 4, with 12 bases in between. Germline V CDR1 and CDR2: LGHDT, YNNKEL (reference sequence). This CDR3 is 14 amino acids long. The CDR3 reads CASSHLGGGYGYTF. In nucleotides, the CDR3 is TGTGCCAGCAGCCATCTGGGGGGGGGCTATGGCTACACCTTC.

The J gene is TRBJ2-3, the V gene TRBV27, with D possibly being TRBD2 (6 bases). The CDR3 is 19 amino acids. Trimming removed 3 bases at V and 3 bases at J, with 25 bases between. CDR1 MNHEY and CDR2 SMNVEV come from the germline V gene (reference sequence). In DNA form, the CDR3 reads TGTGCCAGCAGTTTCGCTCCTCCCATCCCGGGGGACCGTACAGATACGCAGTATTTT. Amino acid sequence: CASSFAPPIPGDRTDTQYF.

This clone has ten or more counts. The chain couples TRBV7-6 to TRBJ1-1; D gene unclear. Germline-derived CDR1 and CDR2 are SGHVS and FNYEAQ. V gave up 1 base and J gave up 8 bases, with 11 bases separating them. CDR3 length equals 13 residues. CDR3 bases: TGTGCCAGCAGCTTAGGAACCGGTCGCGAAGCTTTCTTT. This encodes CASSLGTGREAFF.

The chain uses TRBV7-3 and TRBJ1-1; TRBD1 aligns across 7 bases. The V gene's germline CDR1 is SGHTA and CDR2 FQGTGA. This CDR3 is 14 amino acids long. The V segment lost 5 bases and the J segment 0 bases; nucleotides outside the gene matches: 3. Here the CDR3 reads CASSPGQLNTEAFF. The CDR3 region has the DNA TGTGCCAGCAGCCCGGGACAGTTGAACACTGAAGCTTTCTTT.

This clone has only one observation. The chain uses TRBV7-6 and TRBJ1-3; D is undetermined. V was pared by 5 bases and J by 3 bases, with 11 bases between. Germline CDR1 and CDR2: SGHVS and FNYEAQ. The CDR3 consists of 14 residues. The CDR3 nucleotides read TGTGCCAGCAGCCTTAACAGCTATGGAAACACCATATATTTT. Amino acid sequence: CASSLNSYGNTIYF.

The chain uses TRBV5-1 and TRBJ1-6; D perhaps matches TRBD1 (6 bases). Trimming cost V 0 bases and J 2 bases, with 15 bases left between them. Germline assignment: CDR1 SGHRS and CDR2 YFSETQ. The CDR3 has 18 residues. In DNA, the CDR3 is TGCGCCAGCAGCTTGGGAGCCTACAGGGAAACCTATAATTCACCCCTCCACTTT. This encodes CASSLGAYRETYNSPLHF.

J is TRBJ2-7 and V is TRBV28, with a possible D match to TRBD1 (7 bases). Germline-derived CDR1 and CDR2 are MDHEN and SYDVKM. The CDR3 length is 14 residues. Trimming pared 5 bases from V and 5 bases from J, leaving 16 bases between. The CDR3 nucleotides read TGTGCCAGCAGTCAAGACAGGGAGGTCCACGAGCAGTACTTC. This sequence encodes CASSQDREVHEQYF.

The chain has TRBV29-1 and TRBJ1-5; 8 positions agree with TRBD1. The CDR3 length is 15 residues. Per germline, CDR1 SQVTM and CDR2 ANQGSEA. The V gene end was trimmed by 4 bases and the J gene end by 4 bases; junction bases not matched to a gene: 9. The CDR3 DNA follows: TGCAGCGTTGCAATACATACAGGGGGTAATCAGCCCCAGCATTTT. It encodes CSVAIHTGGNQPQHF.

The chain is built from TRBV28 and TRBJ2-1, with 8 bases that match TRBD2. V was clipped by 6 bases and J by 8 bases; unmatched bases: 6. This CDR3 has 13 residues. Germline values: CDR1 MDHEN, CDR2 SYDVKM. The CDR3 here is CASRERLAHEQFF. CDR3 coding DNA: TGTGCCAGCAGAGAACGACTAGCGCATGAGCAGTTCTTC.

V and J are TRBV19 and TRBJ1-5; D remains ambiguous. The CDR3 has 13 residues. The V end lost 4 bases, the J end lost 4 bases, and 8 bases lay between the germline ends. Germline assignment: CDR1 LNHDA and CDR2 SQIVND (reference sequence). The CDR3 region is CASSRAANQPQHF. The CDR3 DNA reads TGTGCCAGTAGTAGGGCAGCTAATCAGCCCCAGCATTTT.